This TCR beta chain was recovered during a study of identical twins. General study findings and limits: Shared out-of-frame alpha sequences (those common to twins) showed excess low generation probability.

This clonotype was observed at least ten times. No antigen is known for it. TCRdb reprocessed the 5' RACE reads with MiXCR, giving one entry per CDR3 protein. Seen here are roughly 720,000 distinct CDR3 sequences, 15% to 20% observed once, and the top ten hold less than 15%. Trimming took off 6 bases at V and 5 bases at J, with 8 bases between the two ends. The CDR3 loop spans 12 amino acids. These data are also associated with another study on T cells expressing NK-cell markers.

Sample: PBMCs. This TCR was recovered from a woman aged 18-35 years in good health. The rearrangement uses TRBV12-3 or TRBV12-4 and TRBJ2-1; D is ambiguous. The CDR3 reads CASRTIHNEQFF. As DNA, the CDR3 is TGTGCCAGCAGAACGATCCACAATGAGCAGTTCTTC.